This TCR beta chain emerged from a study of shared T cell receptors in the human thymus. Germline V gene sequence: CDR1 LGHNA, CDR2 YNFKEQ. The ends were cut back, 3 bases at V and 4 bases at J, with 19 bases in the middle. The CDR3 runs to 16 residues. Profiled with immunoSEQ multiplex PCR; TCRdb holds only in-frame clones, not every one. Here the sample spans about 540,000 clones, about 80% being singletons. These records were also assigned to another study, of human thymus T cells. This second study notes: Donor material was obtained from healthy Finnish infants undergoing corrective surgery for congenital heart defects. Thymic resections from corrective heart surgery supplied the tissue. An apparent bias in V and J gene usage was seen in thymic and blood repertoires. There were highly overlapping thymic repertoires among unrelated individuals, as related research reported.

This sequence was found in a boy under two years old with a congenital heart defect. The sample consisted of thymocytes. This chain connects TRBV4-2 to TRBJ2-7; TRBD1 might be the D (6 bases). This chain's CDR3 is CASSQEPGHKVYEQYF. CDR3 DNA: TGTGCCAGCAGCCAGGAACCGGGACATAAGGTGTACGAGCAGTACTTC.